Shown below are 5 T cell receptor beta chains from a single sample sequenced in a study of T-cell memory formation after mild COVID-19. TCRdb used MiXCR to reprocess the 5' RACE reads, holding one entry per CDR3 protein. Seen here are about 290,000 distinct CDR3 sequences, more than 15% observed once, and the top ten hold 22%. The sequencing sample was made of PBMCs or a T cell subset sorted from them (not recorded which). Receptors originate from a man aged 18-30 years who had mild COVID-19 (a few samples of this study predate the infection). Cell type and time point are not known.

V and J are TRBV5-4 and TRBJ2-5, with 9 nucleotides matching TRBD1. CDR1 and CDR2 (germline): SGHNT, YYREEE (reference sequence). There are 17 residues in the CDR3. With 3 bases clipped from V and 5 bases from J, the junction kept 14 bases outside the gene matches. CDR3 sequence: CASSSEAGTGSLETQYF. The CDR3, as DNA: TGTGCCAGCAGCTCGGAGGCTGGGACAGGGTCTCTGGAGACCCAGTACTTC.

The chain links TRBV5-1 to TRBJ1-6, with 8 bases aligning to TRBD1. CDR1 is SGHRS, CDR2 YFSETQ, per germline. V shed 0 bases, J shed 7 bases, and the junction held 3 bases outside the gene matches. The CDR3 is 15 residues long. The CDR3 here is CASSLDRGANSPLHF. The CDR3 nucleotides read TGCGCCAGCAGCTTGGACAGGGGGGCAAATTCACCCCTCCACTTT.

This clonotype was detected a few times. CDR3 sequence reads: CASSLQAGGLTGELFF. The CDR3 region has the DNA TGTGCCAGCAGCTTGCAAGCGGGGGGGCTCACCGGGGAGCTGTTTTTT. This chain joins TRBV7-2 and TRBJ2-2; 10 bases agree with TRBD2. Losses at the gene ends were 3 bases for V and 4 bases for J; bases not matched to a gene: 5. This CDR3 has 16 amino acids. Looked up from germline, CDR1 is SGHTA and CDR2 is FQGNSA.

The chain has TRBV11-2 and TRBJ2-5, with TRBD2 matching over 9 bases. From germline, CDR1 is SGHAT and CDR2 FQNNGV. The CDR3 loop spans 16 amino acids. The trim removed 6 bases at V and 7 bases at J, leaving 15 bases unmatched. The CDR3 sequence is CASRERGVNQETTQYF. The CDR3 DNA sequence: TGTGCCAGCAGAGAGCGGGGGGTAAACCAAGAGACGACCCAGTACTTC.

This sequence joins TRBV4-1 and TRBJ1-2, with 10 positions matching TRBD1. The V gene's germline CDR1 is MGHRA and CDR2 YSYEKL. The CDR3 spans 15 residues. The V segment lost 1 base and the J segment 6 bases; nucleotides outside the gene matches: 5. Here the CDR3 reads CASSQARQGADGYTF. CDR3 coding DNA: TGCGCCAGCAGCCAAGCACGACAGGGGGCAGATGGCTACACCTTC.